These T cell receptor beta chains were read from a single sample in a study of Ad26.COV2.S vaccination and SARS-CoV-2 variants. Clones were sequenced by immunoSEQ multiplex PCR, and TCRdb holds only the in-frame ones, with some missing. The table lists about 280,000 clones, 70% to 90% of them singletons. The sample here was peripheral blood, taken in a trial of Ad26.COV2.S vaccine versus placebo. Every receptor here comes from a person aged 18 to 59 who received the Ad26.COV2.S COVID-19 vaccine or a placebo. Both conserved end residues are trimmed from each CDR3. Fields, in order: J gene, V gene, D gene, CDR3 protein. The D gene is left open where the match is weak.

>TRBJ1-2|TRBV4-1|-
ASSQDKRGANYGYT
>TRBJ1-2|TRBV19|-
ASTGGNSYGYT
>TRBJ2-2|TRBV5-1|-
ASRTGDHTGELF
>TRBJ2-5|TRBV5-3|TRBD1
ARSRTRTGILETQY
>TRBJ2-5|TRBV3-1/TRBV3-2|TRBD2
ASTQGLAARGETQY
>TRBJ1-1|TRBV12-3/TRBV12-4|-
ASRFGRTAEAF
>TRBJ1-2|TRBV27|-
ASSHSPTVYGYT
>TRBJ2-1|TRBV2|-
ASSRRLVSYNEQF
>TRBJ1-3|TRBV7-2|-
ASSVGALLSGNTIY
>TRBJ1-1|TRBV6-5|-
ASNLRLNTEAF
>TRBJ2-7|TRBV4-2|-
ASSSSQDSYEQY
>TRBJ2-5|TRBV20-1|-
SVDGPETQY
>TRBJ2-2|TRBV5-4|-
ASSLASNTGELF
>TRBJ1-6|TRBV19|TRBD1
ATSGQGPSPLH
>TRBJ2-7|TRBV29-1|-
SVEDRPYEQY
>TRBJ2-7|TRBV3-1/TRBV3-2|TRBD2
ASSQGRGFNYEQY
>TRBJ2-7|TRBV11-2|-
ASSLVDLNYEQY
>TRBJ1-1|TRBV3-1/TRBV3-2|-
ASKNSQGTAEAF
>TRBJ2-3|TRBV7-9|TRBD2
ASSSAGSGDTDTQY
>TRBJ1-2|TRBV5-1|-
ASSLFFLTQANYGYT
>TRBJ2-2|TRBV10-2|TRBD1
ASEPTGGWAGELF
>TRBJ2-5|TRBV2|-
ASQLGGAGTSQETQY
>TRBJ2-7|TRBV28|-
ASSPDLNYEQY
>TRBJ2-7|TRBV30|-
AWSVSSYEQY
>TRBJ2-1|TRBV6-5|TRBD2
ASMAGGIAREQF
>TRBJ1-3|TRBV6-6|-
ASSYPAGDRD
>TRBJ1-6|TRBV18|TRBD1
ASGRDSSYNSPLH
>TRBJ2-6|TRBV29-1|-
SVNGGAGTSGANVLT
>TRBJ1-1|TRBV29-1|-
SVEAPSGRGEAF
>TRBJ2-3|TRBV13|TRBD1
ASSLAGTARTDTQY
>TRBJ1-3|TRBV28|-
ASSPGNTIY
>TRBJ1-4|TRBV6-1|TRBD1
ASSDSGRGPTNEKLF
>TRBJ1-1|TRBV7-2|-
ASSLGAYEGTEAF
>TRBJ2-5|TRBV29-1|-
SVEDSWGAQY
>TRBJ2-7|TRBV9|-
ASSVVDGTQQY
>TRBJ1-5|TRBV2|TRBD1
ASSAGQINQPQH
>TRBJ2-1|TRBV19|TRBD2
ASSTTERLAGGGEF
>TRBJ2-1|TRBV4-2|-
ASSQDLSTAYNEQF
>TRBJ2-7|TRBV7-9|TRBD1
ASSYGTGAYEQY
>TRBJ1-5|TRBV27|-
ASSFLPGSGQPQH
>TRBJ1-2|TRBV30|-
AWSRQVPGYT
>TRBJ1-5|TRBV30|-
AWSWDGNQPQH
>TRBJ1-2|TRBV6-6|-
ASSYGVQGGYT
>TRBJ1-6|TRBV2|-
ASMNSPNSPLH
>TRBJ2-6|TRBV7-2|TRBD1
ASSLWGTGGGGANVLT
>TRBJ2-7|TRBV18|-
ASSSFTFQGSYEQY
>TRBJ1-2|TRBV11-2|TRBD1
ASRSLRDSRLNYGYT
>TRBJ2-1|TRBV7-6|-
ASSLMGTATYNEQF
>TRBJ1-4|TRBV7-6|-
ASSRQNNEKLF